This entry lists 8 T cell receptor beta chains sequenced from one sample in a study of T-cell memory formation after mild COVID-19. TCRdb reprocessed the 5' RACE reads via MiXCR and lists one record per CDR3 protein. The sample shows fewer than 350,000 distinct CDR3 sequences, 13% to 15% of them seen only once. The sample taken for sequencing was PBMCs or a T cell subset sorted from them (not recorded which). The receptors derive from a man in his late teens or twenties who had mild COVID-19 (a few samples of this study predate the infection). Cell type and time point are not known.

V usage is TRBV7-2 and J usage is TRBJ1-2; 10 bases map to TRBD1. The germline V gene has CDR1 SGHTA and CDR2 FQGNSA. The CDR3 loop spans 17 amino acids. The trim removed 0 bases at V and 6 bases at J, leaving 10 bases unmatched. The CDR3 loop reads CASSLASMTGGWHGYTF. The CDR3 nucleotides read TGTGCCAGCAGCTTAGCCTCTATGACAGGGGGCTGGCATGGCTACACCTTC. Based on the CDR3 plus reference TRBV7-2 and TRBJ1-2, the full variable domain is GAGVSQSPSNKVTEKGKDVELRCDPISGHTALYWYRQSLGQGLEFLIYFQGNSAPDKSGLPSDRFSAERTGGSVSTLTIQRTQQEDSAVYLCASSLASMTGGWHGYTFGSGTRLTVV.

The chain carries TRBV11-2 and TRBJ1-5, with 8 positions matching TRBD1. With 6 bases clipped from V and 6 bases from J, the junction kept 4 bases outside the gene matches. CDR3 length equals 13 residues. The germline V gene has CDR1 SGHAT and CDR2 FQNNGV. For the CDR3, the DNA is TGTGCCAGCAGTACAGGGGGAGGTCAGCCCCAGCATTTT. It yields the protein CASSTGGGQPQHF.

This clonotype was counted only a few times. The V gene is TRBV20-1, the J gene TRBJ1-1; no definite D call. V shed 5 bases and J shed 4 bases, with 11 bases lying between them. The CDR3 sequence is 12 residues long. Looked up from germline, CDR1 is DFQATT and CDR2 is SNEGSKA (reference sequence). The CDR3 nucleotides are TGCAGTGCTGGGAAGGGTAGCACTGAAGCTTTCTTT. Translating it yields CSAGKGSTEAFF.

This clonotype has only a few counts. V gene TRBV20-1 combines with J gene TRBJ2-3, with D maybe TRBD1 (5 bases). Trimming removed 6 bases from V and 8 bases from J, with 18 bases in between. The CDR3 has 13 amino acids. Germline V CDR1 and CDR2: DFQATT, SNEGSKA (reference sequence). CDR3 sequence reads: CSAQPTGSGTQYF. The CDR3 region has the DNA TGCAGTGCCCAACCCACAGGCTCGGGTACGCAGTATTTT.

The J gene is TRBJ2-5, the V gene TRBV14; D remains unclear. CDR3 length: 14 residues. Germline V gives CDR1 SGHDN, CDR2 FVKESK. Deletions cut 1 base from V and 5 bases from J, with 11 bases between. Here the CDR3 reads CASSQGGNGETQYF. The CDR3 DNA reads as TGTGCCAGCAGCCAAGGTGGGAACGGGGAGACCCAGTACTTC.

The rearrangement joins TRBV6-2 or TRBV6-3 to TRBJ1-1; D uncertain. Germline CDR1 is MNHEY and CDR2 is SVGEGT. CDR3 length: 11 residues. Trimming pared 0 bases from V and 6 bases from J, leaving 2 bases between. CDR3 bases: TGTGCCAGCAGTTACTCCTCTGAAGCTTTCTTT. As protein: CASSYSSEAFF.

This chain connects TRBV24-1 to TRBJ2-5; 7 bases line up with TRBD2. V trimming: 4 bases; J trimming: 5 bases; junction bases outside the gene matches: 9. The CDR3 contains 15 residues. Germline values: CDR1 KGHDR, CDR2 SFDVKD. CDR3 sequence (DNA): TGTGCCACCAGTGAAGGTTCCGTGGGGGGGGAGACCCAGTACTTC. This translates into CATSEGSVGGETQYF.

This clonotype has just a few counts. The V and J genes are TRBV9 and TRBJ2-2; no definite D call. V was cut by 3 bases and J by 0 bases, with 15 bases left in between. CDR3 length: 17 residues. Germline CDR1 SGDLS, CDR2 YYNGEE. DNA for the CDR3: TGTGCCAGCAGCGGATCCCCATCCGACGCGAACACCGGGGAGCTGTTTTTT. Encoded protein: CASSGSPSDANTGELFF.